This passage covers 21 T cell receptor beta chains from one sample sequenced in a study of T cell repertoires in cytomegalovirus infection. TCRdb used MiXCR to reprocess the reads, holding one entry per CDR3 protein. The table lists under 350,000 distinct CDR3 sequences, more than 8% of them singletons. Material for sequencing was PBMCs. The receptors stem from a human donor in good health (CMV status not recorded). Some clones in this sample may be carry-over from other donors' samples.

This clonotype was seen many times. This rearrangement joins TRBV7-9 to TRBJ2-3, with a possible D match to TRBD2 (7 bases). CDR3 length: 17 residues. Trimming pared 5 bases from V and 0 bases from J, leaving 18 bases between. Germline V lookup: CDR1 SEHNR, CDR2 FQNEAQ (reference sequence). The CDR3: CASSPSVAGASTDTQYF. The CDR3 DNA reads TGTGCCAGCAGCCCCTCGGTTGCGGGGGCTAGCACAGATACGCAGTATTTT.

The genes are TRBV5-4 and TRBJ2-2, with a possible D match to TRBD2 (5 bases). CDR1 SGHNT and CDR2 YYREEE come from the germline V gene (reference sequence). The CDR3 length is 14 residues. V lost 1 base to trimming and J lost 10 bases, with 14 bases between them. The CDR3 coding sequence is TGTGCCAGCAGCTTGAAATGGGCGGGCGAGGAGCTGTTTTTT. This translates into CASSLKWAGEELFF.

The J gene is TRBJ2-1, the V gene TRBV11-1; D uncertain. Trimming stripped 4 bases from V and 7 bases from J, with 5 bases between. The germline V gene encodes CDR1 SGHAT and CDR2 FQDESV (reference sequence). The CDR3 is 11 residues long. The CDR3 DNA follows: TGTGCCAGCAGCTGGATGAATGAGCAGTTCTTC. As protein: CASSWMNEQFF.

This clonotype appeared many times. The J gene is TRBJ2-2, the V gene TRBV28, with D perhaps TRBD1 (5 bases). V was clipped by 8 bases and J by 0 bases, with 13 bases between them. The V gene's germline CDR1 is MDHEN and CDR2 SYDVKM. The CDR3 is 15 residues long. CDR3 sequence: CASRKGVANTGELFF. The DNA for the CDR3 is TGTGCCAGCCGTAAAGGGGTCGCGAACACCGGGGAGCTGTTTTTT.

There are many counts of this clonotype. CDR3 in amino acids: CASCYSAPSTDTQYF. CDR3 DNA sequence: TGTGCCAGCTGTTATTCGGCACCCAGCACAGATACGCAGTATTTT. V is TRBV25-1 and J is TRBJ2-3; D call uncertain. From germline, CDR1 is MGHDK and CDR2 SYGVNS. The CDR3 extends over 15 amino acids. V lost 8 bases, J lost 0 bases, and 15 bases lay in between.

This clonotype was counted ten times or more. The V and J genes are TRBV12-3 or TRBV12-4 and TRBJ1-6; no clear D. V lost 8 bases and J 2 bases, leaving 10 bases between the germline ends. The CDR3 runs to 14 residues. For the CDR3, the DNA is TGTGCCAGCGGCGCGGCGGCCTATAATTCACCCCTCCACTTT. Amino acids: CASGAAAYNSPLHF.

This clonotype was detected many times. The rearrangement joins TRBV7-2 to TRBJ2-5; 9 nucleotides align to TRBD2. CDR3 length equals 15 residues. Germline CDR1 reads SGHTA; CDR2 reads FQGNSA. V shed 1 base, J shed 4 bases, and the junction held 4 bases outside the gene matches. The CDR3 loop is CASSLGGRAGETQYF. Here the CDR3 DNA reads TGTGCCAGCAGCTTAGGCGGGAGGGCCGGAGAGACCCAGTACTTC.

The genes are TRBV12-3 or TRBV12-4 and TRBJ2-1, with 8 bases lining up with TRBD2. Germline trimming cut 3 bases from V and 2 bases from J; bases unmatched to any gene: 3. This CDR3 is built from 15 residues. The CDR3 DNA is TGTGCCAGCAGTTTCCGGGGGGGGCCCTACAATGAGCAGTTCTTC. Translated, it gives CASSFRGGPYNEQFF.

The chain combines TRBV20-1 with TRBJ2-1; the D gene is possibly TRBD2 (5 bases). The germline CDR1 and CDR2 sequences are DFQATT and SNEGSKA (reference sequence). Trimming pared 3 bases from V and 9 bases from J, leaving 9 bases between. The CDR3 contains 11 residues. CDR3 amino acids: CSASSSIEQFF. DNA of the CDR3: TGCAGTGCTAGTTCTAGCATTGAGCAGTTCTTC.

The chain recombines TRBV24-1 with TRBJ1-1; 8 bases are shared with TRBD1. J lost 1 base, V lost 5 bases, and 2 bases had no gene match. The CDR3 contains 14 residues. CDR1 and CDR2 from the germline V gene are KGHDR and SFDVKD. Here the CDR3 DNA reads TGTGCCACCAGTGGAACAGGGGGGAACACTGAAGCTTTCTTT. Amino acid sequence: CATSGTGGNTEAFF.

J is TRBJ2-3 and V is TRBV18; D unresolved. CDR1 is KGHSH, CDR2 LQKENI, per germline. Trimming took 5 bases from V and 1 from J, leaving 4 bases between them. This CDR3 is built from 12 residues. This chain's CDR3 is CASSYGTDTQYF. The CDR3 DNA follows: TGTGCCAGCTCATATGGCACAGATACGCAGTATTTT. Drawing the rest from reference TRBV18 and TRBJ2-3, the complete variable domain is NAGVMQNPRHLVRRRGQEARLRCSPMKGHSHVYWYRQLPEEGLKFMVYLQKENIIDESGMPKERFSAEFPKEGPSILRIQQVVRGDSAAYFCASSYGTDTQYFGPGTRLTVL.

This clonotype was picked up a small number of times. This rearrangement joins TRBV15 to TRBJ2-5; D may be TRBD1 (6 bases). The CDR3 contains 15 residues. Trimming cost V 5 bases and J 5 bases, with 18 bases left between them. The germline gives CDR1 LNHNV, CDR2 YYDKDF (reference sequence). The DNA of the CDR3 is TGTGCCACCAGCCGCCGGGACAACCCCGGGGAGACCCAGTACTTC. Encoded protein: CATSRRDNPGETQYF.

This clonotype was observed many times. V is TRBV5-6 and J is TRBJ2-7, with D possibly being TRBD2 (5 bases). This CDR3 is 15 amino acids long. V shed 1 base and J shed 11 bases, with 22 bases lying between them. Germline loops: CDR1 SGHDT, CDR2 YYEEEE. CDR3 amino acids: CASSLRRANVPLEYF. CDR3 nucleotides: TGTGCCAGCAGCTTGAGGCGGGCTAACGTTCCCCTGGAGTACTTC.

There are many counts of this clonotype. The chain combines TRBV7-8 with TRBJ2-3, with TRBD2 matching over 16 bases. The CDR3 spans 18 residues. V shed 5 bases, J shed 4 bases, and the junction held 9 bases outside the gene matches. CDR1 and CDR2 (germline): SGHVS, FQNEAQ. This chain's CDR3 is CASSRRGTSGRVPDTQYF. The CDR3 region has the DNA TGTGCCAGCAGCCGAAGAGGGACTAGCGGGAGGGTTCCAGATACGCAGTATTTT.

The V call is TRBV6-6, the J call TRBJ2-7; 9 nucleotides align to TRBD2. CDR3 length equals 18 residues. Germline CDR1 and CDR2: MNHNY and SVGAGI (reference sequence). V was pared by 2 bases and J by 2 bases, with 13 bases of the junction left unmatched. For the CDR3, the DNA is TGTGCCAGCAGTTACAAGAAGGTCGCGGGAGGGCGCACCTACGAGCAGTACTTC. Translation gives CASSYKKVAGGRTYEQYF.

This clonotype occurred many times. This sequence joins TRBV27 and TRBJ2-7; D ambiguous. The V gene lost 3 bases and the J gene lost 3 bases, with 12 bases spanning the gap. This CDR3 comprises 14 residues. The V gene's germline CDR1 is MNHEY and CDR2 SMNVEV (reference sequence). The CDR3 loop reads CASSFGKGIYEQYF. The CDR3 DNA is TGTGCCAGCAGTTTTGGGAAAGGGATCTACGAGCAGTACTTC.

The table lists this clonotype with a few counts. The V call is TRBV7-9, the J call TRBJ1-1; D not resolved. CDR1 SEHNR and CDR2 FQNEAQ come from the germline V gene (reference sequence). Trimming took off 0 bases at V and 0 bases at J, with 8 bases between the two ends. The length of the CDR3 is 15 residues. CDR3 DNA: TGTGCCAGCAGCTTAGCGCTGCCCCTGAACACTGAAGCTTTCTTT. It yields the protein CASSLALPLNTEAFF.

This clonotype was detected once. V gene TRBV29-1 combines with J gene TRBJ1-1, with D hard to call. Germline V gene data show CDR1 as SQVTM and CDR2 as ANQGSEA. Trimming took 6 bases from V and 1 from J, leaving 6 bases between them. The CDR3 spans 11 residues. CDR3 DNA sequence: TGCAGCGTAGGCAGGAACACTGAAGCTTTCTTT. It specifies CSVGRNTEAFF. The full variable domain, its missing parts supplied by reference TRBV29-1 and TRBJ1-1, is SAVISQKPSRDICQRGTSLTIQCQVDSQVTMMFWYRQQPGQSLTLIATANQGSEATYESGFVIDKFPISRPNLTFSTLTVSNMSPEDSSIYLCSVGRNTEAFFGQGTRLTVV.

This clonotype was picked up many times. The chain is built from TRBV20-1 and TRBJ2-7; 10 bases agree with TRBD2. Trimming removed 3 bases from V and 6 bases from J; junction bases left unmatched: 2. This CDR3 spans 12 amino acids. Germline V lookup: CDR1 DFQATT, CDR2 SNEGSKA (reference sequence). CDR3 in DNA: TGCAGTGCTAGCCCTAGCGGGAGCGAGCAGTACTTC. Translated, it gives CSASPSGSEQYF.

This clonotype has just a few counts. V is TRBV10-2 and J is TRBJ1-5; D gene ambiguous. The ends were cut back, 9 bases at V and 5 bases at J, with 17 bases in the middle. This CDR3 contains 14 residues. The germline CDR1 and CDR2 sequences are WSHSY and SAAADI. In DNA, the CDR3 is TGCGCCAGTGCCGGAACAGTAAACGATCAGCCCCAGCATTTT. Translating gives CASAGTVNDQPQHF.

V and J are TRBV6-1 and TRBJ1-2; possibly TRBD1 for D (5 bases). The germline V and J ends were trimmed by 5 bases and 12 bases, with 13 bases remaining between them. CDR3 length equals 11 residues. Per the germline V gene, CDR1 is MNHNS and CDR2 is SASEGT. Here the CDR3 reads CASSKWGTHTF. The CDR3 bases are TGTGCCAGCAGTAAATGGGGGACTCACACCTTC.